The next 9 T cell receptor beta chains were all read from a single sample in a study of T cells after yellow fever vaccination. One entry per CDR3 protein, called by TCRdb with MiXCR from the 5' RACE reads. The table shows about 300,000 distinct CDR3 sequences, with around 7% occurring only once. Here the sequenced sample was PBMCs, taken roughly 45 days after the first yellow fever vaccination. Receptors originate from a man between 18 and 29 years old who received the YFV17D yellow fever vaccine.

This clonotype was counted a few times. This rearrangement joins TRBV25-1 to TRBJ1-6; no firm D call. The CDR3 consists of 12 residues. The V end lost 3 bases, the J end lost 14 bases, and 11 bases lay between the germline ends. CDR1 MGHDK and CDR2 SYGVNS come from the germline V gene. The CDR3 bases are TGTGCCAGCAGTGACTCTGCGTTATCCCTCCACTTT. Translating gives CASSDSALSLHF.

This chain joins TRBV19 and TRBJ2-1; perhaps TRBD1 as D (5 bases). Trimming shortened V by 6 bases and J by 10 bases, and 10 bases separated the two germline ends. This CDR3 comprises 11 residues. Germline CDR1 LNHDA, CDR2 SQIVND (reference sequence). The CDR3 region is CASRVTGEQFF. In DNA form, the CDR3 reads TGTGCCAGTAGAGTTACAGGAGAGCAGTTCTTC.

This clonotype was found a few times. This rearrangement joins TRBV27 to TRBJ1-2; D may be TRBD1 (6 bases). This CDR3 spans 14 amino acids. Deletions cut 6 bases from V and 8 bases from J, with 19 bases between. Germline CDR1 and CDR2: MNHEY and SMNVEV (reference sequence). The CDR3 here is CASSPREGGSGYTF. The CDR3, as DNA: TGTGCCAGCAGCCCACGGGAAGGGGGAAGCGGCTACACCTTC.

This clonotype has at least ten counts. J is TRBJ2-2 and V is TRBV6-2 or TRBV6-3; no reliable D call. The CDR3 length is 13 residues. In germline, CDR1 is MNHEY, CDR2 SVGEGT. V was shortened by 4 bases and J by 6 bases, with 9 bases between the two germline ends. The CDR3 region has the DNA TGTGCCAGCAGTTTGCTCGGATCCGGGGAGCTGTTTTTT. Amino acids: CASSLLGSGELFF.

The chain combines TRBV6-5 with TRBJ2-6, with 9 bases that match TRBD1. J was trimmed by 0 bases and V by 4 bases; bases with no gene match: 7. Looked up from germline, CDR1 is MNHEY and CDR2 is SVGAGI. There are 18 residues in the CDR3. The CDR3, as DNA: TGTGCCAGCAGTTCGGGACAGGGAATAGACTCTGGGGCCAACGTCCTGACTTTC. It specifies CASSSGQGIDSGANVLTF.

This clonotype was recorded a few times. This chain joins TRBV5-6 and TRBJ2-1; possibly TRBD2 for D (5 bases). Trimming pared 0 bases from V and 4 bases from J, leaving 8 bases between. The length of the CDR3 is 14 residues. Germline loops: CDR1 SGHDT, CDR2 YYEEEE. CDR3 sequence: CASSLVRDYNEQFF. The CDR3 DNA is TGTGCCAGCAGCTTGGTCCGGGATTACAATGAGCAGTTCTTC.

The J gene is TRBJ2-3, the V gene TRBV11-2; possible D gene TRBD1, 8 bases. The CDR3 extends over 15 amino acids. The germline V and J ends were trimmed by 4 bases and 4 bases, with 15 bases remaining between them. Germline assignment: CDR1 SGHAT and CDR2 FQNNGV. CDR3: CASSSYRGRADTQYF. CDR3 DNA: TGTGCCAGCAGCTCCTACAGGGGGAGGGCAGATACGCAGTATTTT.

This clonotype was observed many times. This rearrangement joins TRBV5-1 to TRBJ2-7; TRBD2 is a possible D gene (6 bases). The CDR3 spans 15 residues. Germline V gene sequence: CDR1 SGHRS, CDR2 YFSETQ. V was shortened by 4 bases and J by 0 bases, with 14 bases between the two germline ends. The CDR3 reads CASSRGLSSSYEQYF. Here the CDR3 DNA reads TGCGCCAGCAGCCGGGGACTCTCCAGCTCCTACGAGCAGTACTTC.

V usage is TRBV7-9 and J usage is TRBJ1-5, with unresolved D. Between the trimmed V and J ends, which lost 3 bases and 4 bases, there was a span of 16 bases. The length of the CDR3 is 16 residues. Germline-derived CDR1 and CDR2 are SEHNR and FQNEAQ (reference sequence). CDR3 sequence (DNA): TGTGCCAGCAGCTTCGGATTGTGGGAGACTAATCAGCCCCAGCATTTT. Translation: CASSFGLWETNQPQHF.